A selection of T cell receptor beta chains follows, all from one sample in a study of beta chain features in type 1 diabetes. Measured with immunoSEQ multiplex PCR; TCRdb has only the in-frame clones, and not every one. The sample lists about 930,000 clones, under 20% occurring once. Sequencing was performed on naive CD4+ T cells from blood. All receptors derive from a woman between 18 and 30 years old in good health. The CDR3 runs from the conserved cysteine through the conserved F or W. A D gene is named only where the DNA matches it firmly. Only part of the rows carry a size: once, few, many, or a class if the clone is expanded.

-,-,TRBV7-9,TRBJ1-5,CASSAEARQPQHF,TGTGCCAGCAGCGCCGAAGCGCGTCAGCCCCAGCATTTT
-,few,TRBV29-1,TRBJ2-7,CSFARDGYEQYF,TGCAGCTTCGCCCGGGACGGGTACGAGCAGTACTTC
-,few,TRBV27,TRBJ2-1,CASKTLSSYNEQFF,TGTGCCAGCAAAACACTGAGCTCCTACAATGAGCAGTTCTTC
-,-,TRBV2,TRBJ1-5,CASSEGDRQPQHF,TGTGCCAGCAGCGAAGGAGATCGGCAGCCCCAGCATTTT
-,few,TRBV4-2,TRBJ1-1,CASSHLTEGTEAFF,TGTGCCAGCAGCCATTTGACTGAGGGGACTGAAGCTTTCTTT
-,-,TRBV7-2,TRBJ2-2,CASRMVAGELFF,TGTGCCAGCAGGATGGTAGCCGGGGAGCTGTTTTTT
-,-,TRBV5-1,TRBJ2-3,CASSLDPNTDTQYF,TGCGCCAGCAGCTTGGATCCAAACACAGATACGCAGTATTTT
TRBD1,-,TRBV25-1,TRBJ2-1,CASSEVPGGTGGYNEQFF,TGTGCCAGCAGTGAAGTCCCTGGGGGGACAGGGGGCTACAATGAGCAGTTCTTC
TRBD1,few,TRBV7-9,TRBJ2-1,CASSRGTVNEQFF,TGCGCCAGCAGCAGGGGGACAGTAAATGAGCAGTTCTTC
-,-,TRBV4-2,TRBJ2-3,CASSQGTHTDTQYF,TGTGCCAGCAGCCAGGGGACTCACACAGATACGCAGTATTTT
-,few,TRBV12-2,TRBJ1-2,CASLATVTVCSGYTF,TGTGCAAGTCTCGCCACCGTGACAGTCTGCTCTGGCTACACCTTC
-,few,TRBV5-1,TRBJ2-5,CASSLTHGQQETQYF,TGCGCCAGCAGCTTGACCCACGGACAGCAAGAGACCCAGTACTTC
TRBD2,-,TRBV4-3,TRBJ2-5,CASSHRLAGDETQYF,TGCGCCAGCAGCCACCGACTAGCGGGTGATGAGACCCAGTACTTC
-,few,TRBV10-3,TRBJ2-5,CAISGQKGQETQYF,TGTGCCATCAGTGGACAGAAGGGCCAAGAGACCCAGTACTTC
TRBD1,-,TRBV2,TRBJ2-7,CASSGGTGSYEQYF,TGTGCCAGCAGTGGGGGGACAGGTTCCTACGAGCAGTACTTC